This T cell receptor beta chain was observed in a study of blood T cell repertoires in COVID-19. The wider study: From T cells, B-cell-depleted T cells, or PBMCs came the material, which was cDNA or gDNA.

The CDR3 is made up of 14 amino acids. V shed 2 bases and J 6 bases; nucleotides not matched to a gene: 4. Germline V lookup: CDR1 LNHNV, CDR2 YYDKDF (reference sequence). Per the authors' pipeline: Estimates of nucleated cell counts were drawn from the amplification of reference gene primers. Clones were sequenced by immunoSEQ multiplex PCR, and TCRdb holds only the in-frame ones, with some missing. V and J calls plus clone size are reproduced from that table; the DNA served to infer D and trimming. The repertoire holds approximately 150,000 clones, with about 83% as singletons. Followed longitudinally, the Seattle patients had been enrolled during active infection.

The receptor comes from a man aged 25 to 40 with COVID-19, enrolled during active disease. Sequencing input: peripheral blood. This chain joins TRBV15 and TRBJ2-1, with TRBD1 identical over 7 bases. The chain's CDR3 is CATSRLTGANEQFF. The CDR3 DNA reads TGTGCCACCAGCAGACTAACAGGGGCCAATGAGCAGTTCTTC.